The source of this TCR beta chain is a study of T cell responses to AZD1222 COVID-19 vaccine (dated by TCRdb to 2020 to 2022). With regard to the full study: AZD1222 recipients given second doses at about 4 weeks or at about 12 weeks were pooled, since spike-specific TCR depth and breadth were not found to differ between the two schedules. TCR sequencing covered fewer than 250 trial participants: about 210 given two doses of AZD1222 and about 26 given two doses of MenACWY control vaccine. Enrollment into the trials was organized by age into subgroups of 18-55, 56-69 and 70-plus years, and those subgroups contained approximately 150, 30 and 60 TCR-sequenced participants, respectively.

V loses 6 bases, J loses 3 bases, and the germline ends lie 14 bases apart. Taken from cysteine to phenylalanine, the CDR3 has 15 residues. The DNA shown is the 45-base CDR3, in frame from base 1. The CDR1 and CDR2 encoded by the germline V gene are MNHEY and SVGAGI. The CDR3 regions of human TCRbeta chains were analyzed by immunosequencing. The authors processed their data as follows. TCRs in the repertoires were compared against a reference library of SARS-CoV-2-specific TCRs that had been generated with the MIRA antigen-specificity platform. Breadth was defined as the fraction of unique TCRs that were SARS-CoV-2-associated. Depth was defined as the fraction of total T cells that were SARS-CoV-2-associated. Using the MIRA data, each spike-specific TCR was assigned both to the spike region to which the TCR was reactive and to a CD4 or CD8 class. Log10-transformed breadth and depth values were compared by one-way ANOVA with Sidak's multiple comparisons tests. Held by TCRdb, this immuneACCESS table contains in-frame sequences only and omits some clones. Under half of the omission traces to an unresolved V gene where checked; the cause of the rest is unknown. Clone size and V and J calls were adopted from that table, with D and trimming inferred from the DNA. The sample table lists 98,000 or so clones, around 90% of them with a count of one. 8% to 9% of the sample lies in the top ten.

In the case of this clone: Its cognate antigen has yet to be identified. Base qualities are missing; no much larger clone stands one base away.

According to the study, the label for this sample's time point signals: baseline before first vaccination. Vaccinee samples were obtained from the UK trials COV001 and COV002, which included a single-blind randomized controlled phase 2/3 trial of AZD1222 (ChAdOx1 nCoV-19) in healthy adults. Trial participant PBMC samples were collected at day 0 and day 28 after the second dose for TCRbeta chain sequencing. General conclusions and limits of the study: Only five to seven AZD1222 recipients were SARS-CoV-2 seropositive at baseline, limiting conclusions about previously exposed vaccinees. The 56-69-year group was small, and its depth increase did not reach significance, likely because of low power. Because no day 14 peak-response samples were available, repertoires were characterized only after the peak T cell response. Participants were mostly white British and included more females than males, and it was suggested by the authors that clonal diversity may have been underestimated. The vaccine-associated CD4 TCRs covered the entire spike protein, and the dominant responses fell in regions 160-218 and 743-854. Reportedly, close to half of the unique spike-specific TCRs recognized epitopes lying outside the regions that are mutated in the B.1.351 and B.1.1.7 variants. Spike-specific TCR breadth and depth rose significantly after two AZD1222 doses compared with day 0 and with MenACWY recipients.

The input for sequencing was peripheral blood, taken on day 0 of AZD1222 vaccination. The rearrangement joined TRBV6-5 to TRBJ1-4; the D gene is not confidently resolved. The sequence was collected from an adult in good health. DNA sequence: TGTGCCAGCAGACACATAGACTCCGCTAATGAAAAACTGTTTTTT. Translated, this is CASRHIDSANEKLFF.